The 10 T cell receptor beta chains listed next were all sequenced from one sample in a study of control samples from healthy donors and cancer patients. TCRdb's table, derived via immunoSEQ multiplex PCR, lists solely in-frame clones and lacks some. The repertoire holds about 89,000 clones, with around nine tenths as singletons. Sequencing was done on a sample of blood. These receptors were collected from a man aged 25-45 years in good health.

The chain combines TRBV30 with TRBJ1-2, with 8 bases aligning to TRBD1. Germline assignment: CDR1 GTSNPN and CDR2 SVGIG (reference sequence). The CDR3 runs to 14 residues. Germline trimming cut 4 bases from V and 7 bases from J; bases unmatched to any gene: 11. The CDR3 nucleotides are TGTGCCTGGATTCGGACAGGGCAGGCGGTTGGCTACACCTTC. Translated, it gives CAWIRTGQAVGYTF.

The chain recombines TRBV30 with TRBJ2-7; D is uncertain. Germline CDR1 GTSNPN, CDR2 SVGIG (reference sequence). This CDR3 region has 12 residues. Trimming pared 3 bases from V and 6 bases from J, leaving 12 bases between. The DNA of the CDR3 is TGTGCCTGGAGCGAGGTCAAGCTCGAGCAGTACTTC. It is translated as CAWSEVKLEQYF.

The J gene is TRBJ2-3, the V gene TRBV5-4; 12 bases fit TRBD2. The CDR3 is 17 amino acids. Per germline, CDR1 SGHNT and CDR2 YYREEE (reference sequence). The ends lost 3 bases at V and 2 bases at J; junction bases unmatched: 7. The CDR3, as DNA: TGTGCCAGCAGCTCAGGACTAGCGGGGACCAACACAGATACGCAGTATTTT. As protein: CASSSGLAGTNTDTQYF.

The J gene is TRBJ1-4, the V gene TRBV2; no clear D. Trimming pared 6 bases from V and 7 bases from J, leaving 9 bases between. The germline CDR1 and CDR2 sequences are SNHLY and FYNNEI. CDR3 size: 12 residues. The CDR3 coding sequence is TGTGCCAGCAGCGCTTTAGGTGAAAAACTGTTTTTT. It encodes CASSALGEKLFF.

This sequence joins TRBV7-8 and TRBJ2-1, with 7 bases fitting TRBD2. The ends lost 1 base at V and 4 bases at J; junction bases unmatched: 7. Germline assignment: CDR1 SGHVS and CDR2 FQNEAQ. There are 16 residues in the CDR3. In nucleotides, the CDR3 is TGTGCCAGCAGCTTAGTGGCGGCGGGGGAATACAATGAGCAGTTCTTC. Protein product: CASSLVAAGEYNEQFF.

This rearrangement joins TRBV12-3 or TRBV12-4 to TRBJ2-5; TRBD2 is a possible D gene (6 bases). Between the trimmed V and J ends, which lost 6 bases and 2 bases, there was a span of 7 bases. The CDR3 covers 12 residues. The CDR3 here is CASRGLQETQYF. The CDR3 bases are TGTGCCAGCAGGGGACTGCAAGAGACCCAGTACTTC.

This clone was recorded once. The V and J genes are TRBV5-1 and TRBJ2-2; maybe TRBD1 (5 bases). CDR3 length: 14 amino acids. Germline V gene lookup returns CDR1 SGHRS and CDR2 YFSETQ. The V end lost 0 bases, the J end lost 6 bases, and 9 bases lay between the germline ends. The CDR3 DNA is TGCGCCAGCAGCTTGGTTTTGGGGCCCGGGGAGCTGTTTTTT. It encodes CASSLVLGPGELFF.

The chain uses TRBV5-1 and TRBJ1-3; a possible D gene is TRBD1 (5 bases). V lost 2 bases to trimming and J lost 4 bases, with 16 bases between them. CDR3 size: 16 residues. Per the germline V gene, CDR1 is SGHRS and CDR2 is YFSETQ. CDR3 nucleotide sequence: TGCGCCAGCAGCTTTAACGGAGGGGTTGCAGGAAACACCATATATTTT. It translates to CASSFNGGVAGNTIYF.

This clone was seen only once. The J gene is TRBJ1-2, the V gene TRBV19, with D possibly being TRBD1 (5 bases). Germline CDR1 reads LNHDA; CDR2 reads SQIVND (reference sequence). CDR3 length: 13 amino acids. The V end lost 7 bases, the J end lost 2 bases, and 11 bases lay between the germline ends. In DNA, the CDR3 is TGTGCCAGTACCTCGGGGCTCAACTATGGCTACACCTTC. It codes for CASTSGLNYGYTF.

This rearrangement joins TRBV6-2 or TRBV6-3 to TRBJ1-5; a possible D gene is TRBD1 (6 bases). The germline V gene encodes CDR1 MNHEY and CDR2 SVGEGT. This CDR3 spans 14 amino acids. V lost 0 bases to trimming and J lost 10 bases, with 13 bases between them. For the CDR3, the DNA is TGTGCCAGCAGTTACTCCAGGGGCGAAGGACCCCAGCATTTT. Its protein is CASSYSRGEGPQHF.